The next 9 T cell receptor beta chains were all read from a single sample in a study of OX40 agonist ivuxolimab in advanced cancers. Clones were read by immunoSEQ multiplex PCR, and TCRdb kept only the in-frame ones, dropping some. The sample has roughly 70,000 clones, 88% seen once. The specimen was CD4+ or CD8+ T cells sorted from blood, collected in a trial of the OX40 agonist ivuxolimab. Receptors were obtained from an adult with an advanced solid tumor such as melanoma, head and neck, liver or kidney cancer.

The chain employs TRBV28 and TRBJ1-1, with unresolved D. Germline lookup yields CDR1 MDHEN and CDR2 SYDVKM. This CDR3 is 11 amino acids long. The V and J ends lost 8 bases and 5 bases respectively, with 9 bases between them. The CDR3 loop reads CASGRVTEAFF. The CDR3 region has the DNA TGTGCCAGCGGGAGGGTGACTGAAGCTTTCTTT.

The chain employs TRBV4-2 and TRBJ1-5; D is possibly TRBD1 (6 bases). The V and J ends lost 0 bases and 7 bases respectively, with 16 bases between them. Germline V gene sequence: CDR1 LGHNA, CDR2 YNFKEQ. This CDR3 spans 16 amino acids. The CDR3 DNA is TGTGCCAGCAGCCAAGATGGGGGCCAGGTTGGGCAGCCCCAGCATTTT. Translated, it gives CASSQDGGQVGQPQHF.

This chain links TRBV5-4 with TRBJ1-6; TRBD1 might be the D (6 bases). CDR3 length: 17 amino acids. Trimming removed 0 bases from V and 8 bases from J, with 18 bases in between. Per the germline V gene, CDR1 is SGHNT and CDR2 is YYREEE (reference sequence). CDR3 sequence (DNA): TGTGCCAGCAGCTTGGCCCCGGCAGGGGAGACTCATTCACCCCTCCACTTT. This encodes CASSLAPAGETHSPLHF.

The chain carries TRBV11-3 and TRBJ2-5; no clear D gene. CDR1 and CDR2 from the germline V gene are SGHNT and YENEEA. The CDR3 covers 17 residues. Trimming cost V 1 base and J 5 bases, with 20 bases left between them. CDR3: CASSLAGRARMQETQYF. CDR3 in DNA: TGTGCCAGCAGCTTAGCGGGTCGGGCGCGTATGCAGGAGACCCAGTACTTC.

The chain combines TRBV7-9 with TRBJ2-7; perhaps TRBD1 as D (6 bases). The CDR3 has 14 amino acids. The germline gives CDR1 SEHNR, CDR2 FQNEAQ (reference sequence). V dropped 1 base and J dropped 0 bases, with 7 bases sitting between them. The CDR3, as DNA: TGTGCCAGCAGCTTAGACAGGGCCTCCTACGAGCAGTACTTC. This translates into CASSLDRASYEQYF.

The CDR3: CASSPMAGFNQPQHF. The CDR3 bases are TGTGCCAGCAGCCCCATGGCGGGGTTCAATCAGCCCCAGCATTTT. The chain carries TRBV7-2 and TRBJ1-5; unclear D gene. From germline, CDR1 is SGHTA and CDR2 FQGNSA. With 5 bases removed from V and 3 bases from J, the gap between germline ends came to 14 bases. The CDR3 spans 15 residues.

The chain employs TRBV7-3 and TRBJ2-2; D perhaps matches TRBD1 (6 bases). CDR1 SGHTA and CDR2 FQGTGA come from the germline V gene. This CDR3 has 14 residues. V was clipped by 3 bases and J by 5 bases, with 10 bases between them. For the CDR3, the DNA is TGTGCCAGCAGCTTTACAGGGTTGACCGGGGAGCTGTTTTTT. This gives the protein CASSFTGLTGELFF.

This chain joins TRBV6-5 and TRBJ2-3, with 7 bases matching TRBD1. With 2 bases clipped from V and 1 base from J, the junction kept 6 bases outside the gene matches. Per the germline V gene, CDR1 is MNHEY and CDR2 is SVGAGI. This CDR3 region has 16 residues. In DNA form, the CDR3 reads TGTGCCAGCAGTTACGGGACAGAGGGTGGCACAGATACGCAGTATTTT. Translating it yields CASSYGTEGGTDTQYF.

V usage is TRBV2 and J usage is TRBJ2-1, with 10 bases that match TRBD1. The CDR3 is made up of 13 amino acids. The V and J ends lost 4 bases and 12 bases, in that order; junction bases with no gene match: 6. Germline V CDR1 and CDR2: SNHLY, FYNNEI. The CDR3 is CASSAGTGAWQFF. CDR3 nucleotides: TGTGCCAGCAGTGCCGGGACAGGGGCCTGGCAGTTCTTC.